The 14 T cell receptor beta chains below come from one sample, sequenced in a study of technical replicates of blood from a handful of donors. Clones were sequenced by immunoSEQ multiplex PCR, and TCRdb holds only the in-frame ones, with some missing. Altogether around 97,000 clones are present, approximately 96% being singletons, with the ten largest covering about 0.36%. Sequenced input: T cells isolated from PBMCs. Receptors were obtained from a human donor in good health.

The DNA of the CDR3 is TGCGCCAGCAGCTACGGGACTAGCGGGGAATTCTACGAGCAGTACTTC. The encoded protein is CASSYGTSGEFYEQYF. The V call is TRBV4-3, the J call TRBJ2-7; 13 bases fit TRBD2. Germline V CDR1 and CDR2: LGHNA, YSLEER. V lost 5 bases to trimming and J lost 3 bases; unmatched junction nucleotides: 7. The CDR3 consists of 16 residues.

DNA for the CDR3: TGTGCCAGCAGCTCCCGACTAGCGGACACAGATACGCAGTATTTT. As protein: CASSSRLADTDTQYF. V is TRBV7-6 and J is TRBJ2-3, with TRBD2 matching over 9 bases. Unmatched junction bases numbered 4, after V lost 4 bases and J lost 2 bases. The CDR3 is 15 amino acids. The germline CDR1 and CDR2 sequences are SGHVS and FNYEAQ.

The chain carries TRBV29-1 and TRBJ1-1, with D maybe TRBD1 (5 bases). Trimming removed 3 bases from V and 10 bases from J, with 18 bases in between. Germline lookup yields CDR1 SQVTM and CDR2 ANQGSEA. The CDR3 extends over 13 amino acids. The CDR3 coding sequence is TGCAGCGTTGACGCACAGGCTAATCTCGTAGCTTTCTTT. It is translated as CSVDAQANLVAFF. The full variable domain, rest sourced from reference TRBV29-1 and TRBJ1-1, is SAVISQKPSRDICQRGTSLTIQCQVDSQVTMMFWYRQQPGQSLTLIATANQGSEATYESGFVIDKFPISRPNLTFSTLTVSNMSPEDSSIYLCSVDAQANLVAFFGQGTRLTVV.

Worth noting for this clone: Other DNA sequences from this sample encode an identical CDR3 as well. The V gene is TRBV4-1, the J gene TRBJ1-1; 8 bases align to TRBD1. V was pared by 1 base and J by 5 bases, with 6 bases of the junction left unmatched. The germline V gene has CDR1 MGHRA and CDR2 YSYEKL. The CDR3 has 15 residues. The CDR3 loop reads CASSQGGQGRTEAFF. The CDR3 DNA reads as TGCGCCAGCAGCCAAGGTGGACAGGGCCGGACTGAAGCTTTCTTT.

The chain joins TRBV7-8 to TRBJ1-3, with D perhaps TRBD1 (6 bases). The CDR3 is 14 residues long. Germline CDR1 and CDR2: SGHVS and FQNEAQ. V was cut by 5 bases and J by 4 bases, with 12 bases left in between. The CDR3 bases are TGTGCCAGCAGCGGCAAGGGGGAAGGAAACACCATATATTTT. Amino acids: CASSGKGEGNTIYF.

The V gene is TRBV7-2, the J gene TRBJ2-7; D is perhaps TRBD2 (6 bases). V was cut by 0 bases and J by 3 bases, with 15 bases left in between. CDR1 and CDR2 (germline): SGHTA, FQGNSA. The CDR3 spans 16 residues. CDR3 coding DNA: TGTGCCAGCAGCTTAGCGATGGCGGGGAGCAACTACGAGCAGTACTTC. Protein: CASSLAMAGSNYEQYF.

This clone appeared a single time. The genes are TRBV4-2 and TRBJ1-1; D gene unclear. This CDR3 is 14 amino acids long. Germline V gene data show CDR1 as LGHNA and CDR2 as YNFKEQ. The V gene lost 1 base and the J gene lost 10 bases, with 16 bases spanning the gap. CDR3 bases: TGTGCCAGCAGCCAAGGGCTAGAAGTGTTGGTAGCTTTCTTT. Its protein product is CASSQGLEVLVAFF.

V gene TRBV5-6 combines with J gene TRBJ2-7, with 8 bases matching TRBD2. Losses at the gene ends were 4 bases for V and 3 bases for J; bases not matched to a gene: 3. Germline values: CDR1 SGHDT, CDR2 YYEEEE. CDR3 length: 13 residues. The CDR3 loop is CASSPGLGYEQYF. CDR3 bases: TGTGCCAGCAGCCCGGGACTAGGCTACGAGCAGTACTTC.

The chain employs TRBV10-3 and TRBJ2-5, with D hard to call. Germline V gene lookup returns CDR1 ENHRY and CDR2 SYGVKD. CDR3 length equals 13 residues. Trimming stripped 4 bases from V and 2 bases from J, with 8 bases between. CDR3 sequence (DNA): TGTGCCATCAGTGGAAGTCGGCAAGAGACCCAGTACTTC. Encoded protein: CAISGSRQETQYF.

The chain carries TRBV27 and TRBJ2-1; 7 bases agree with TRBD2. V dropped 4 bases and J dropped 4; count of bases not matched to a gene: 4. The CDR3 is 14 residues long. CDR1 and CDR2 (germline): MNHEY, SMNVEV (reference sequence). CDR3 DNA sequence: TGTGCCAGCAGTTGGGAGGGCCGTTACAATGAGCAGTTCTTC. It is translated as CASSWEGRYNEQFF.

J is TRBJ2-7 and V is TRBV9; 7 bases agree with TRBD1. Germline V lookup: CDR1 SGDLS, CDR2 YYNGEE. J was trimmed by 6 bases and V by 4 bases; bases with no gene match: 4. The CDR3 totals 12 residues. CDR3 sequence: CASSLSGGEQYF. CDR3 DNA sequence: TGTGCCAGCAGCCTCTCAGGGGGCGAGCAGTACTTC.

The rearrangement joins TRBV29-1 to TRBJ2-7; possible D gene TRBD2, 6 bases. The CDR3 totals 13 residues. Germline V gene sequence: CDR1 SQVTM, CDR2 ANQGSEA. V was pared by 6 bases and J by 1 base, with 13 bases between. CDR3: CSVRGGESYEQYF. DNA for the CDR3: TGCAGCGTGCGGGGAGGAGAATCCTACGAGCAGTACTTC.

The V gene is TRBV6-5, the J gene TRBJ2-2, with D maybe TRBD1 (6 bases). Germline V gene sequence: CDR1 MNHEY, CDR2 SVGAGI. Trimming removed 0 bases at V and 7 bases at J, with 12 bases between. This CDR3 is 15 amino acids long. The chain's CDR3 is CASSYSTVGGGELFF. The CDR3 bases are TGTGCCAGCAGTTACTCGACGGTAGGGGGCGGGGAGCTGTTTTTT.

The J gene is TRBJ2-1, the V gene TRBV6-5, with D unclear. Germline assignment: CDR1 MNHEY and CDR2 SVGAGI. The CDR3 has 11 residues. V gave up 4 bases and J gave up 10 bases, with 8 bases separating them. CDR3 sequence (DNA): TGTGCCAGCAGTTCTAATGCGGAGCAGTTCTTC. As protein: CASSSNAEQFF.